Below, 24 T cell receptor beta chains from the same sample are listed, as sequenced in a study of CD8 T cells in ankylosing spondylitis. TCRdb reprocessed the 5' RACE reads with MiXCR, giving one entry per CDR3 protein. The sample comprises about 110,000 distinct CDR3 sequences, 24% of which are singletons, and 9% to 15% rests with the top ten. The sequenced material came from synovial fluid, either unsorted or a sorted T cell fraction (not recorded which). These receptors originate from a male donor with ankylosing spondylitis.

The rearrangement links TRBV27 to TRBJ1-4, with no clear D. Germline CDR1 reads MNHEY; CDR2 reads SMNVEV (reference sequence). V lost 3 bases to trimming and J lost 0 bases, with 26 bases between them. The CDR3 is 21 residues long. Here the CDR3 reads CASSFSAFRGSRPATNEKLFF. Here the CDR3 DNA reads TGTGCCAGCAGTTTCTCCGCTTTCCGCGGAAGCAGGCCCGCAACTAATGAAAAACTGTTTTTT.

This clonotype was seen at least ten times. The rearrangement joins TRBV11-2 to TRBJ2-1; 7 nucleotides match TRBD1. This CDR3 region has 15 residues. CDR1 SGHAT and CDR2 FQNNGV come from the germline V gene. Trimming took 3 bases from V and 5 from J; bases not matched to a gene: 7. CDR3 amino acids: CASSFTGTDNNEQFF. The CDR3 DNA is TGTGCCAGCAGCTTTACCGGGACAGATAACAATGAGCAGTTCTTC.

This clonotype was seen a few times. The chain carries TRBV29-1 and TRBJ2-3, with TRBD1 identical over 10 bases. CDR3 length: 14 amino acids. The germline CDR1 and CDR2 sequences are SQVTM and ANQGSEA. J lost 6 bases, V lost 5 bases, and 8 bases had no gene match. CDR3 DNA: TGCAGCGTTACGGGACAGGGGCACCCGGATACGCAGTATTTT. Encoded protein: CSVTGQGHPDTQYF.

This clonotype has just one count. The chain recombines TRBV4-2 with TRBJ2-1; weak D call: TRBD2 (5 bases). In germline, CDR1 is LGHNA, CDR2 YNFKEQ. The CDR3 has 14 residues. V shed 2 bases and J shed 5 bases, with 10 bases lying between them. CDR3 in amino acids: CASSQSDSNNEQFF. The CDR3 coding sequence is TGTGCCAGCAGCCAATCGGACTCAAACAATGAGCAGTTCTTC.

This clonotype appeared a few times. This sequence joins TRBV11-2 and TRBJ2-2, with TRBD2 as a possible D gene (6 bases). The CDR3 covers 15 residues. Germline assignment: CDR1 SGHAT and CDR2 FQNNGV. The ends were cut back, 5 bases at V and 7 bases at J, with 17 bases in the middle. The CDR3 region has the DNA TGTGCCAGCAGCCCAAGACTAGTTTTGGACGGGGAGCTGTTTTTT. It yields the protein CASSPRLVLDGELFF.

The V call is TRBV29-1, the J call TRBJ1-5; 8 bases agree with TRBD1. Germline V gene sequence: CDR1 SQVTM, CDR2 ANQGSEA. V shed 5 bases, J shed 4 bases, and the junction held 1 base outside the gene matches. The CDR3 is 12 residues long. CDR3 region: CSVRQGNQPQHF. The CDR3 DNA reads TGCAGCGTTAGACAGGGGAATCAGCCCCAGCATTTT.

This clonotype showed up many times. The V and J genes are TRBV5-1 and TRBJ1-4; D is undetermined. Germline V gene data show CDR1 as SGHRS and CDR2 as YFSETQ. The CDR3 covers 13 residues. Trimming left V 5 bases short and J 5 bases short, with 10 bases between. This CDR3 is CASRRSSNEKLFF. The DNA of the CDR3 is TGCGCCAGCAGAAGGAGTTCAAATGAAAAACTGTTTTTT.

This clonotype came up a few times. The chain uses TRBV4-1 and TRBJ2-1, with 11 bases fitting TRBD2. This CDR3 has 15 amino acids. V trimming: 2 bases; J trimming: 8 bases; junction bases outside the gene matches: 5. CDR1 and CDR2 (germline): MGHRA, YSYEKL. The chain's CDR3 is CASSQTSGSLYEQFF. The CDR3 DNA sequence: TGCGCCAGCAGCCAAACTAGCGGGAGTCTGTATGAGCAGTTCTTC.

This chain links TRBV27 with TRBJ1-5, with D possibly being TRBD1 (5 bases). In germline, CDR1 is MNHEY, CDR2 SMNVEV (reference sequence). Trimming pared 6 bases from V and 6 bases from J, leaving 15 bases between. CDR3 size: 14 residues. CDR3 bases: TGTGCCAGCAGCCGTACGTGGGACGGTCAGCCCCAGCATTTT. Amino acid sequence: CASSRTWDGQPQHF.

In regard to this clonotype: This may arise from a read error, as a much more abundant clone is one base away. The chain joins TRBV24-1 to TRBJ2-1; 7 bases fit TRBD1. CDR1 and CDR2 (germline): KGHDR, SFDVKD. This CDR3 is built from 17 residues. Here the CDR3 reads CATSDPDRASSYNELFF. CDR3 nucleotide sequence: TGTGCCACCAGTGACCCCGACAGGGCCAGCTCCTACAATGAGCTGTTCTTC.

This chain links TRBV20-1 with TRBJ2-1; 9 bases line up with TRBD2. V shed 6 bases, J shed 8 bases, and the junction held 11 bases outside the gene matches. The CDR3 has 14 residues. Germline-derived CDR1 and CDR2 are DFQATT and SNEGSKA (reference sequence). The CDR3 protein is CSAQGLSGSDEQFF. The CDR3 DNA is TGCAGTGCCCAGGGGCTTAGCGGGAGCGATGAGCAGTTCTTC.

This clonotype showed up just a few times. CDR3 in DNA: TGTGCCAGCAGTTTCGGGACGGAACAGCCCCAGCATTTT. Protein: CASSFGTEQPQHF. The chain recombines TRBV12-3 or TRBV12-4 with TRBJ1-5; a weak D match, TRBD1 (5 bases). V gave up 3 bases and J gave up 7 bases, with 10 bases separating them. This CDR3 has 13 residues.

This clonotype was picked up a small number of times. The chain combines TRBV5-1 with TRBJ2-7; D remains ambiguous. The CDR3 length is 13 residues. Trimming removed 1 base at V and 0 bases at J, with 5 bases between. Germline V gene data show CDR1 as SGHRS and CDR2 as YFSETQ. DNA for the CDR3: TGCGCCAGCAGCTTGCAGTACTCCTACGAGCAGTACTTC. Translating gives CASSLQYSYEQYF.

The rearrangement links TRBV20-1 to TRBJ1-6; D perhaps matches TRBD1 (5 bases). The CDR3 totals 14 residues. Germline V gene sequence: CDR1 DFQATT, CDR2 SNEGSKA (reference sequence). The V end was cut by 0 bases, the J end by 8 bases, with 11 bases between. Here the CDR3 reads CSARDLVGDSPLHF. Here the CDR3 DNA reads TGCAGTGCTAGAGATCTGGTAGGGGATTCACCCCTCCACTTT.

In its sample, this clonotype is medium-sized. V is TRBV27 and J is TRBJ2-1; no clear D gene. V gave up 3 bases and J gave up 0 bases, with 6 bases separating them. The CDR3 length is 14 residues. The germline V gene encodes CDR1 MNHEY and CDR2 SMNVEV (reference sequence). CDR3 nucleotide sequence: TGTGCCAGCAGTTTCACCAGCTCCTACAATGAGCAGTTCTTC. Translating it yields CASSFTSSYNEQFF.

This clonotype was recorded a few times. J is TRBJ2-7 and V is TRBV25-1, with 9 nucleotides matching TRBD2. The V segment lost 6 bases and the J segment 3 bases; nucleotides outside the gene matches: 0. Germline loops: CDR1 MGHDK, CDR2 SYGVNS. This CDR3 is built from 12 residues. CDR3 sequence: CASRTSGYEQYF. The CDR3 nucleotides are TGTGCCAGCAGGACTAGCGGCTACGAGCAGTACTTC.

The chain is built from TRBV20-1 and TRBJ1-4; D uncertain. This CDR3 is built from 11 residues. In germline, CDR1 is DFQATT, CDR2 SNEGSKA (reference sequence). Trimming left V 2 bases short and J 7 bases short, with 5 bases between. CDR3 sequence (DNA): TGCAGTGCTAGAACGGTTGAAAAACTGTTTTTT. This sequence encodes CSARTVEKLFF.

The chain employs TRBV6-1 and TRBJ2-3, with 11 bases lining up with TRBD2. V was clipped by 6 bases and J by 3 bases; unmatched bases: 17. Germline values: CDR1 MNHNS, CDR2 SASEGT. This CDR3 is 19 amino acids long. CDR3 sequence: CASRGVELGSGRATDTQYF. The CDR3 DNA follows: TGTGCCAGCAGGGGGGTGGAGCTGGGTAGCGGGAGGGCAACAGATACGCAGTATTTT.

The CDR3 nucleotides read TGTGCCAGCAGCTTAGGGGCAGGTATCTACGAGCAGTACTTC. Translated: CASSLGAGIYEQYF. This chain uses TRBV11-2 with TRBJ2-7; D not resolved. The ends were cut back, 1 base at V and 3 bases at J, with 10 bases in the middle. The CDR3 has 14 amino acids. CDR1 SGHAT and CDR2 FQNNGV come from the germline V gene.

This clonotype was counted a few times. This chain connects TRBV2 to TRBJ2-7, with unresolved D. The V end was cut by 5 bases, the J end by 3 bases, with 14 bases between. The CDR3 contains 14 residues. Germline assignment: CDR1 SNHLY and CDR2 FYNNEI. The CDR3 loop reads CASSLRALNYEQYV. In DNA, the CDR3 is TGTGCCAGCAGTCTAAGGGCCCTGAACTACGAGCAGTACGTC.

This clonotype was counted a few times. The chain joins TRBV24-1 to TRBJ1-5; 7 nucleotides line up with TRBD1. Germline V gene lookup returns CDR1 KGHDR and CDR2 SFDVKD. Trimming at V came to 4 bases and at J to 4 bases, leaving 3 bases not matched to a gene. This CDR3 has 14 residues. In DNA form, the CDR3 reads TGTGCCACCAGTGAACGGGACAGAAATCAGCCCCAGCATTTT. Translated: CATSERDRNQPQHF.

This clonotype turned up a few times. The genes are TRBV7-7 and TRBJ2-1; the match to TRBD2 covers 14 bases. CDR1 is SSHAT and CDR2 is FNYEAQ in the germline V gene (reference sequence). This CDR3 contains 18 residues. The junction had 8 bases not matched to a gene; V was cut back by 0 bases and J by 7 bases. CDR3 residues: CASSLAVGLAGGGNEQFF. DNA for the CDR3: TGTGCCAGCAGCTTAGCGGTAGGACTAGCGGGAGGTGGTAATGAGCAGTTCTTC.

The J gene is TRBJ2-2, the V gene TRBV4-1, with 7 bases that match TRBD2. The CDR3 runs 15 residues. CDR1 and CDR2 (germline): MGHRA, YSYEKL. V shed 4 bases and J 0 bases; nucleotides not matched to a gene: 2. CDR3: CASSRDYANTGELFF. CDR3 sequence (DNA): TGCGCCAGCAGCCGGGACTACGCGAACACCGGGGAGCTGTTTTTT.

This clonotype was observed a few times. V and J are TRBV5-6 and TRBJ2-3; TRBD2 aligns across 10 bases. The CDR3 is 16 residues long. With 7 bases clipped from V and 4 bases from J, the junction kept 12 bases outside the gene matches. CDR1 is SGHDT, CDR2 YYEEEE, per germline. CDR3 loop: CASVLAGEDLADTQYF. In nucleotides, the CDR3 is TGTGCCAGCGTCCTAGCGGGAGAAGATCTCGCAGATACGCAGTATTTT.